These T cell receptor beta chains were read from a single sample in a study of molecular identifiers for immune sequencing clone quantification. TCRdb reprocessed the PCR reads with MiXCR, giving one entry per CDR3 protein. The table lists hundreds of thousands of distinct CDR3 sequences, around 25% of them singletons. The sequenced sample was naive CD8+ T cells from blood, with Jurkat cell RNA spiked in. Receptors originate from a human donor in good health. Some libraries in this study had Jurkat cell RNA spiked in. Both conserved end residues are part of each CDR3. A D gene is named only where the DNA matches it firmly. Clone size is not always given. Where it is, it says once, few, many or a class for expanded clones.

CDR3 DNA	CDR3 protein	J gene	D gene	clone size	V gene
TGTGCCAGCAGCCACTTAGATAGCGGTATATCCTACGAGCAGTACTTC	CASSHLDSGISYEQYF	TRBJ2-7	.	.	TRBV11-2
TGCGCCAACAGCTCGACTAGCGCCCTAAGCACAGATACGCAGTATTTT	CANSSTSALSTDTQYF	TRBJ2-3	TRBD2	.	TRBV4-3
TGTGCCAGCAGCCATGGAGGGGACGGGCAGTACTTC	CASSHGGDGQYF	TRBJ2-7	.	.	TRBV5-5
TGTGCCAGCCGAGGGGCTAGCGAACACTACGAGCAGTACTTC	CASRGASEHYEQYF	TRBJ2-7	.	.	TRBV11-2
TGTGCCAGCAGCTTGGCGAGCTCCTATAATTCACCCCTCCACTTT	CASSLASSYNSPLHF	TRBJ1-6	.	few	TRBV5-6
TGTGCCAGCAGTTTGGGGAGCGCCGGGGAGCTGTTTTTT	CASSLGSAGELFF	TRBJ2-2	.	few	TRBV27
TGTGCCAGTAGTACCCCGGCTAGCGGCTCACAAGATACGCAGTATTTT	CASSTPASGSQDTQYF	TRBJ2-3	TRBD2	many	TRBV19
TGTGCCAGCAGCCCGGGACTAGCGGGGTTCGCAGATACGCAGTATTTT	CASSPGLAGFADTQYF	TRBJ2-3	TRBD2	few	TRBV5-8
TGCAGTGCTAGGGACGACTTAGAATCCTACGAGCAGTACTTC	CSARDDLESYEQYF	TRBJ2-7	.	many	TRBV20-1
TGTGCCAGCAGCAATTCACTCCCGGGACTAGACACAGATACGCAGTATTTT	CASSNSLPGLDTDTQYF	TRBJ2-3	TRBD2	many	TRBV7-6
TGTGCCAGCAGCTTTAGAGAACGAGGAGAGACCCAGTACTTC	CASSFRERGETQYF	TRBJ2-5	.	.	TRBV5-5
TGTGCCAGCAGCTTTGGTCACGCGGGCGGGCCTGCAGCTCCGCAGTATTTT	CASSFGHAGGPAAPQYF	TRBJ2-3	.	once	TRBV7-9
TGTGCCAGCAGTTCCGGGGCCCACAATGAGCAGTTCTTC	CASSSGAHNEQFF	TRBJ2-1	.	many	TRBV6-6
TGTGCCAGCAGTCTAAGTGGGGGGTTAAATGACTACACCTTC	CASSLSGGLNDYTF	TRBJ1-2	.	many	TRBV12-3/TRBV12-4
TGTGCCAGCAGCCCTTGGACAGGGGACACAGATACGCAGTATTTT	CASSPWTGDTDTQYF	TRBJ2-3	TRBD1	.	TRBV11-3
TGTGCCAGAAGCTCCACCGGGACAGCATACAATGAGCAGTTCTTC	CARSSTGTAYNEQFF	TRBJ2-1	TRBD1	.	TRBV5-3
TGTGCCAGCAGCCAGACTAGCGGGGGGTCTGCTAGCACAGATACGCAGTATTTT	CASSQTSGGSASTDTQYF	TRBJ2-3	TRBD2	many	TRBV2
TGTGCCAGCGGAACAGAGACCGGGGAGCTGTTTTTT	CASGTETGELFF	TRBJ2-2	.	many	TRBV5-4
TGTGCCAGCTCGGACATAGCAGGGGGCGCGGACTATGGCTACACCTTC	CASSDIAGGADYGYTF	TRBJ1-2	TRBD1	.	TRBV18
TGTGCCAGCAGTTTATGGGACAGGGACACAGATACGCAGTATTTT	CASSLWDRDTDTQYF	TRBJ2-3	TRBD1	many	TRBV12-3/TRBV12-4
TGTGCCAGCTCACCAGGGGACCTTTTCACCGGGGAGCTGTTTTTT	CASSPGDLFTGELFF	TRBJ2-2	.	.	TRBV18
TGTGCCAGCAGCTTAGCGCATAGTAGCGACCCAGAGAAAGAGACCCAGTACTTC	CASSLAHSSDPEKETQYF	TRBJ2-5	.	many	TRBV7-9
TGTGCCAGCAGCAATCCCGGGAGAAATGAAGCTTTCTTT	CASSNPGRNEAFF	TRBJ1-1	.	few	TRBV5-6
TGTGCCAGCAGCTTATTGACAGAAGAAGAGACCCAGTACTTC	CASSLLTEEETQYF	TRBJ2-5	.	.	TRBV7-6
TGTGCCAGCAGCAGAGTCCAAAGCATTCAGTACTTC	CASSRVQSIQYF	TRBJ2-4	.	many	TRBV11-2
TGCGCCAGCAGCCATAGGCAGGGAACCTTGAACACTGAAGCTTTCTTT	CASSHRQGTLNTEAFF	TRBJ1-1	.	many	TRBV4-1
TGTGCCAGCAGCGCACAGAGCATGGCGAACACCGGGGAGCTGTTTTTT	CASSAQSMANTGELFF	TRBJ2-2	.	.	TRBV9
TGTGCCAGCAGCCCCGACGGGACTAGTTATCAGACCCAGTACTTC	CASSPDGTSYQTQYF	TRBJ2-5	TRBD2	many	TRBV7-9
TGTGCCAGCAGTTGGACCATCTATGGCTACACCTTC	CASSWTIYGYTF	TRBJ1-2	.	.	TRBV12-3/TRBV12-4
TGCAGTGCTAGAGATCTTCGGTCAATTCAAGAGACCCAGTACTTC	CSARDLRSIQETQYF	TRBJ2-5	.	few	TRBV20-1
TGCGCCAGCAGCCAAGCTACCGTGGGTGCGCAGTTCTTC	CASSQATVGAQFF	TRBJ2-1	.	.	TRBV4-3
TGTGCCAGCAGCGAGACAGCTAACTATGGCTACACCTTC	CASSETANYGYTF	TRBJ1-2	.	many	TRBV6-2/TRBV6-3
TGTGCCAGCAGTTACGCCAGGATGAACACTGAAGCTTTCTTT	CASSYARMNTEAFF	TRBJ1-1	.	few	TRBV6-2/TRBV6-3
TGTGCCAGCAGTGAAATCGGGCCAGACTTGAACACTGAAGCTTTCTTT	CASSEIGPDLNTEAFF	TRBJ1-1	.	.	TRBV2
TGCGCCAGCAGCCAGCCGGGACAGGGGACCGAGCAGTACTTC	CASSQPGQGTEQYF	TRBJ2-7	TRBD1	many	TRBV4-1
TGTGCCAGCAGCTTAGGGACCACTGAAGCTTTCTTT	CASSLGTTEAFF	TRBJ1-1	.	many	TRBV7-9
TGTGCCAGCAGTTTATCGCGAGGGGTCTCCTACGAGCAGTACTTC	CASSLSRGVSYEQYF	TRBJ2-7	.	.	TRBV27
TGTGCCAGCAGCCCCCGCCGTGCAGATACGCAGTATTTT	CASSPRRADTQYF	TRBJ2-3	.	many	TRBV7-9
TGTGCCAGCAGCCACCCCGGGACTACCTACGAGCAGTACTTC	CASSHPGTTYEQYF	TRBJ2-7	TRBD2	.	TRBV3-1